This T cell receptor beta chain was sequenced during a study of CD8 T cells in Susac syndrome. Reverse transcription of roughly 0.5 to 1 ug RNA used random hexamers. TCRdb fed the immunoSEQ multiplex PCR reads into MiXCR, producing one record per CDR3 protein. The sample yields fewer than 350,000 distinct CDR3 sequences, roughly 85% seen once. This clonotype has a handful of counts. J lost 2 bases, V lost 8 bases, and 6 bases had no gene match. This CDR3 has 14 amino acids. CDR1 is SGHTA and CDR2 is FQGNSA in the germline V gene. The specimen was CD8+ T cells from PBMCs. V gene TRBV7-2 combines with J gene TRBJ2-3, with TRBD2 identical over 8 bases. This receptor was identified in a human donor with multiple sclerosis. In nucleotides, the CDR3 is TGTGCCAGCCTCTCGGGAGGGACCACAGATACGCAGTATTTT. Translated: CASLSGGTTDTQYF.